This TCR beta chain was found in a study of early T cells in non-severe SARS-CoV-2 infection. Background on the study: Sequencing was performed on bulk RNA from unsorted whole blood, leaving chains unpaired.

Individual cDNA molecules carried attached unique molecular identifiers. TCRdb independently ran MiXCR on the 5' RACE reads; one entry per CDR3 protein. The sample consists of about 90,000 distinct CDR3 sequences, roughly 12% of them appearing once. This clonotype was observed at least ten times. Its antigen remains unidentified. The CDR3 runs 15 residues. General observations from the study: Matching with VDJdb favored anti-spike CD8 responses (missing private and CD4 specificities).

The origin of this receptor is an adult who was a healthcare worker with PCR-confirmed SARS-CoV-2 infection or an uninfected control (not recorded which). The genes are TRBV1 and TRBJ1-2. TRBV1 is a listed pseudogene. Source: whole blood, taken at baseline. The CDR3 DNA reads TGCACCAGCAGCCAAGAGGGCAGAAAGAACTATGGCTACACCTTC. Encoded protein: CTSSQEGRKNYGYTF.